These T cell receptor beta chains were read from a single sample in a study of neoadjuvant anti-PD-1 for oral cavity cancer. Method: immunoSEQ multiplex PCR; TCRdb's copy keeps in-frame clones and lacks some. This sample has under 20,000 clones, with roughly 70% found just once. The sequenced sample was PBMCs, obtained before nivolumab (anti-PD-1) treatment. The receptor set was obtained from a person between 35 and 79 years old with oral cavity squamous cell carcinoma. Each CDR3 is given with its conserved first and last residue. The D gene is left open where the match is weak. Clone sizes are given selectively: once, few, many, or a class where the clone is expanded.

j_gene | len | d_gene | v_gene | abundance | CDR3nt | CDR3aa
TRBJ1-1 | 16 | NA | TRBV19 | NA | TGTGCCAGTACCCCACAACAGGGAGAAGGTTGGACTGAAGCTTTCTTT | CASTPQQGEGWTEAFF
TRBJ2-7 | 14 | TRBD2 | TRBV6-6 | NA | TGTGCCAGCAGCCCCCGACTAGCGGGAGACGAGCAGTACTTC | CASSPRLAGDEQYF
TRBJ2-2 | 14 | TRBD1 | TRBV6-1 | once | TGTGCCAGCAGAGAAACAGGGGTTGGCGGGGAGCTGTTTTTT | CASRETGVGGELFF
TRBJ2-7 | 15 | TRBD1 | TRBV19 | NA | TGTGCCAGTAGTTTTGCGGCAGGGGGCCACTACGAGCAGTACTTC | CASSFAAGGHYEQYF
TRBJ2-7 | 15 | TRBD2 | TRBV11-2 | NA | TGTGCCAGCAGCTTCCCCACGGGGGGGGACTACGAGCAGTACTTC | CASSFPTGGDYEQYF
TRBJ2-1 | 16 | TRBD2 | TRBV6-6 | NA | TGTGCCAGCAGTCAAACTCCAATAGCGGGAGGTAATGAGCAGTTCTTC | CASSQTPIAGGNEQFF
TRBJ2-1 | 15 | TRBD1 | TRBV2 | NA | TGTGCCAGCAGTGTCAGGGGGAGCTCCTACAATGAGCAGTTCTTC | CASSVRGSSYNEQFF
TRBJ2-2 | 18 | TRBD2 | TRBV2 | NA | TGTGCCAGCGTAGGGACTAGCGGGAGTACGAATTCAGCCGGGGAGCTGTTTTTT | CASVGTSGSTNSAGELFF
TRBJ1-6 | 15 | NA | TRBV30 | NA | TGTGCCTGGAGTGTGACACAGACGCTCCTTTCACCCCTCCACTTT | CAWSVTQTLLSPLHF
TRBJ1-1 | 15 | NA | TRBV5-4 | NA | TGTGCCAGCAGCTTGGGGGCCGTCTTGAACACTGAAGCTTTCTTT | CASSLGAVLNTEAFF
TRBJ1-5 | 14 | NA | TRBV2 | NA | TGTGCCAGCAGAACGCGCGGGAGCAATCAGCCCCAGCATTTT | CASRTRGSNQPQHF
TRBJ2-2 | 17 | TRBD1 | TRBV5-4 | NA | TGTGCCAGCACCCCACCGACAGGGACAGGAGGCACCGGGGAGCTGTTTTTT | CASTPPTGTGGTGELFF
TRBJ2-7 | 14 | TRBD2 | TRBV29-1 | NA | TGCAGCGTTGAAGATAGAGCGGGAGGTTACGAGCAGTACTTC | CSVEDRAGGYEQYF
TRBJ2-4 | 13 | NA | TRBV9 | NA | TGTGCCAGCAGCGTAGCGGCCGGGGACATTCAGTACTTC | CASSVAAGDIQYF
TRBJ2-7 | 13 | TRBD1 | TRBV27 | NA | TGTGCCAGCACTCCGGACAGGGCGGGCGAGCAGTACTTC | CASTPDRAGEQYF
TRBJ1-3 | 16 | NA | TRBV5-1 | few | TGCGCCAGCAGCCTGGGAACAGGCCACTCTGGAAACACCATATATTTT | CASSLGTGHSGNTIYF
TRBJ2-1 | 15 | TRBD2 | TRBV6-5 | NA | TGTGCCAGCAGTTACGAGCGGGGCTCCTACAATGAGCAGTTCTTC | CASSYERGSYNEQFF
TRBJ2-2 | 14 | TRBD1 | TRBV5-5 | few | TGTGCCAGCAGCTTGTCAGGGGGCACCGGGGAGCTGTTTTTT | CASSLSGGTGELFF
TRBJ2-7 | 16 | NA | TRBV5-6 | NA | TGTGCCAGCAGCTTGTCCCCGACAGTGGATACCTACGAGCAGTACTTC | CASSLSPTVDTYEQYF
TRBJ2-3 | 12 | NA | TRBV5-8 | NA | TGTGCCAGCGGGGGGTTCACAGATACGCAGTATTTT | CASGGFTDTQYF
TRBJ2-1 | 14 | TRBD1 | TRBV2 | NA | TGTGCCAGCAGCCGGGACAGGGCGGGGAGTGAGCAGTTCTTC | CASSRDRAGSEQFF
TRBJ1-2 | 15 | TRBD1 | TRBV28 | NA | TGTGCCAGCAGTGTAACCGGGACAGGGGGCCTTGGCTACACCTTC | CASSVTGTGGLGYTF
TRBJ2-5 | 13 | NA | TRBV18 | few | TGTGCCAGCTCACCAGGACTCCAAGAGACCCAGTACTTC | CASSPGLQETQYF
TRBJ2-1 | 16 | TRBD2 | TRBV13 | NA | TGTGCCAGCATAGAGCTCCGGACTAGCGCCTACAATGAGCAGTTCTTC | CASIELRTSAYNEQFF
TRBJ1-5 | 13 | NA | TRBV7-6 | NA | TGTGCCAGCAGCTTAGGGTACAATCAGCCCCAGCATTTT | CASSLGYNQPQHF
TRBJ2-2 | 15 | NA | TRBV29-1 | few | TGCAGCGTTGTGCTCGGGCCCCTAAACACCGGGGAGCTGTTTTTT | CSVVLGPLNTGELFF
TRBJ2-7 | 13 | NA | TRBV6-1 | NA | TGTGCCAGCAGCGCGGACGACATGAGCGAGCAGTACTTC | CASSADDMSEQYF
TRBJ2-3 | 13 | NA | TRBV5-1 | NA | TGCGCCAGCAGCTTCGGGCAGCAAGATACGCAGTATTTT | CASSFGQQDTQYF
TRBJ1-2 | 14 | TRBD1 | TRBV6-5 | NA | TGTGCCAGCAGTACGCTGACAGGGGCTAATGGCTACACCTTC | CASSTLTGANGYTF
TRBJ1-5 | 13 | NA | TRBV6-5 | NA | TGTGCCAGCAGTGACAGGAGCAATCAGCCCCAGCATTTT | CASSDRSNQPQHF
TRBJ1-1 | 15 | NA | TRBV5-4 | NA | TGTGCCAGTCATTCTTTTCGGGGGTTGGACACTGAAGCTTTCTTT | CASHSFRGLDTEAFF
TRBJ2-5 | 13 | NA | TRBV10-3 | NA | TGTGCCATCAGTGGACAGATCGGAGAGACCCAGTACTTC | CAISGQIGETQYF